This is a list of T cell receptor beta chains from one sample in a study of cytomegalovirus exposure and HLA in healthy donors. TCRdb's table, derived via immunoSEQ multiplex PCR, lists solely in-frame clones and lacks some. The repertoire includes 140,000 or so clones, roughly 74% of them detected once, and roughly 2.4% sits in the top ten. The specimen was PBMCs. The receptors stem from a woman younger than 30 in good health and CMV-seropositive. The CDR3 runs from the conserved cysteine through the conserved F or W. The D gene is left open where the match is weak. Not all rows give a size; the values are once, few, many and, for expanded clones, a class.

>NA|TRBD2|TRBJ2-1|TRBV5-1
TGCGCCAGCAGCTTGGGGGACCGCATACTAGCGGGGGGGCACAATGAGCAGTTCTTC
CASSLGDRILAGGHNEQFF
>NA|NA|TRBJ2-7|TRBV19
TGTGCCAGTAACCCCCTTTCTAGACGAAGGTACGAGCAGTACTTC
CASNPLSRRRYEQYF
>NA|NA|TRBJ1-1|TRBV14
TGTGCCAGCAGCCTCAGGGGCGCAGGGAACACTGAAGCTTTCTTT
CASSLRGAGNTEAFF
>NA|TRBD1|TRBJ2-3|TRBV7-9
TGTGCCAGCAGGTTGGACAGGGCCACAGATACGCAGTATTTT
CASRLDRATDTQYF
>NA|TRBD1|TRBJ2-7|TRBV2
TGTGCCAGCAGGCGACAGGGGATTTCCTACGAGCAGTACTTC
CASRRQGISYEQYF
>NA|TRBD1|TRBJ2-7|TRBV9
TGTGCCAGCAGCGGCCGGGACAGGGACGACGAGCAGTACTTC
CASSGRDRDDEQYF
>NA|NA|TRBJ1-4|TRBV5-1
TGCGCCAGCAGCTTGGCGGGGGGCGGGGAAAAACTGTTTTTT
CASSLAGGGEKLFF
>NA|TRBD1|TRBJ1-6|TRBV18
TGTGCCAGCTCAAAGGGGACAGTCAAGAGCTCCTATAATTCACCCCTCCACTTT
CASSKGTVKSSYNSPLHF
>NA|TRBD1|TRBJ1-1|TRBV30
TGTGCCTACACAGGGGGCGACCGGGACACTGAAGCTTTCTTT
CAYTGGDRDTEAFF
>NA|TRBD2|TRBJ2-7|TRBV5-1
TGCGCCAGCAGCTCTGGACTAGCGGTGACACCAAACCTCTACGAGCAGTACTTC
CASSSGLAVTPNLYEQYF
>NA|TRBD1|TRBJ2-7|TRBV2
TGTGCCACCTCGCGGATTCCGGGACAGACGTTACTGGAGCAGTACTTC
CATSRIPGQTLLEQYF
>NA|NA|TRBJ1-1|TRBV6-1
TGTGCCAGCAGTGTGGACAAATTGAGCACTGAAGCTTTCTTT
CASSVDKLSTEAFF
>NA|TRBD1|TRBJ1-6|TRBV14
TGTGCCAGCAGACGGACAGGAGATTCACCCCTCCACTTT
CASRRTGDSPLHF
>NA|NA|TRBJ2-2|TRBV6-1
TGTGCCAGCAGTGAAGCCCGGGCAGGGAACTTCGCCGGGGAGCTGTTTTTT
CASSEARAGNFAGELFF
>NA|NA|TRBJ1-1|TRBV23-1
TGCGCCAGCAGTCAATCTGATGATCGGGCTTTCTTT
CASSQSDDRAFF
>NA|NA|TRBJ1-2|TRBV2
TGTGCCAGCACAAGAGGGCTCTATGGCTACACCTTC
CASTRGLYGYTF
>NA|NA|TRBJ2-2|TRBV7-6
TGTGCCAGCAGCTTAGCGGTCACAGCGGTTCCCGGGGAGCTGTTTTTT
CASSLAVTAVPGELFF
>NA|NA|TRBJ1-6|TRBV11-2
TGTGCCAGCAGCTTAGATCGCGGGTCACCCCTCCACTTT
CASSLDRGSPLHF
>NA|NA|TRBJ2-7|TRBV4-1
TGCGCCAGCAGCCACACGACACCGACCTACGAGCAGTACTTC
CASSHTTPTYEQYF
>NA|TRBD2|TRBJ2-7|TRBV7-6
TGTGCCAGCACCACTAGCGGGGGTTCCTACGAGCAGTACTTC
CASTTSGGSYEQYF
>NA|TRBD1|TRBJ1-1|TRBV18
TGTGCCAGCTCACCCTACGACAGGGCCCCCACTGAAGCTTTCTTT
CASSPYDRAPTEAFF
>NA|TRBD1|TRBJ2-1|TRBV7-9
TGTGCCAGCAGCTTCGGGACAGGGTGGGATGAGCAGTTCTTC
CASSFGTGWDEQFF
>NA|NA|TRBJ2-3|TRBV6-1
TGTGCCAGCAGTGAAACAGTAAGCACAGATACGCAGTATTTT
CASSETVSTDTQYF
>NA|NA|TRBJ2-7|TRBV7-8
TGTGCCGGCAGCTTGGGGACACAAACCTACGAGCAGTACTTC
CAGSLGTQTYEQYF
>NA|TRBD1|TRBJ1-3|TRBV2
TGTGCCAGCAGCGACGACAGGGGGCTCGGAAACACCATATATTTT
CASSDDRGLGNTIYF
>NA|TRBD2|TRBJ2-3|TRBV6-1
TGTGCCAGCAGTCGGGGGGGCGGCACAGATACGCAGTATTTT
CASSRGGGTDTQYF
>once|NA|TRBJ2-5|TRBV6-1
NA
CASSEVGEGSSGLYF
>few|TRBD1|TRBJ2-5|TRBV9
TGTGCCAGCAGCCCGGGGACAGGGGGCGCAGAGACCCAGTACTTC
CASSPGTGGAETQYF
>NA|NA|TRBJ1-2|TRBV7-2
TGTGCCAGCAGCTTGGGCCCGAGCTATGGCTACACCTTC
CASSLGPSYGYTF
>NA|NA|TRBJ1-1|TRBV14
TGTGCCAGCAGCCAAGTGTACGGGGGAACTGAAGCTTTCTTT
CASSQVYGGTEAFF
>few|NA|TRBJ1-2|TRBV6-6
TGTGCCAGCAGTTCCCCACCCCCGGGATATTATGGCTACACCTTC
CASSSPPPGYYGYTF
>NA|NA|TRBJ1-5|TRBV11-2
TGTGCCAGCTCGCGGGGTCTCAATCAGCCCCAGCATTTT
CASSRGLNQPQHF
>NA|NA|TRBJ1-1|TRBV6-1
TGTGCCAGCAGGGACAGCGAGAACACTGAAGCTTTCTTT
CASRDSENTEAFF
>NA|NA|TRBJ2-1|TRBV19
TGTGCCAGTAGTATAGTAGGGGGAAGGATCCCCAATGAGCAGTTCTTC
CASSIVGGRIPNEQFF
>NA|NA|TRBJ1-2|TRBV2
TGTGCCAGCAGTGTAGTAAGCTATGGCTACACCTTC
CASSVVSYGYTF
>NA|TRBD1|TRBJ1-1|TRBV7-2
TGTGCCAGCAGCCCGAGACAGGGTAAGATTAACACTGAAGCTTTCTTT
CASSPRQGKINTEAFF
>NA|TRBD1|TRBJ1-4|TRBV5-1
TGCGCCAGCAGAGGGACAGGCGATGAAAAACTGTTTTTT
CASRGTGDEKLFF
>NA|NA|TRBJ2-7|TRBV21-1
TGTGCCAGCAGCAGATACACCCGGGACAAACCCTACGAGCAGTACTTC
CASSRYTRDKPYEQYF
>NA|TRBD1|TRBJ1-4|TRBV6-6
TGTGCCAGCAGACGACAGGGCGGGAATGAAAAACTGTTTTTT
CASRRQGGNEKLFF